The text below deals with one T cell receptor (beta chain). This clone was detected only once. Its antigen target is currently unknown. Per-base qualities were not stored, and no clone one base away is much larger. The cohort comprised some 680 healthy bone marrow donors. All cohort members were sampled while nominally healthy, although unrecorded immune exposures were likely present. The donor was CMV seropositive and belonged to the group of about 290 seropositive cohort members. A peripheral blood sample was provided by each donor, and peripheral blood mononuclear cells were used for TCR beta sequencing. The Qiagen DNeasy Blood Extraction Kit was used to extract genomic DNA from the blood cell samples. For CDR1 and CDR2, the germline V gene lists SNHLY and FYNNEI. The CDR3 spans 13 residues, from the cysteine through the phenylalanine. CDR3 DNA is the only sequence kept; it has 39 bases, read in frame from the first base. V ends up 6 bases short and J 5 bases short, with an unmatched junction base count of 3.

This sample was included in a study of cytomegalovirus exposure and HLA in healthy donors (dated by TCRdb to the late 2010s). For context, the study as a whole: An earlier analysis of 587 of the donors reported 250 to 350 Gb of sequence data and roughly 120 million unique TCR beta sequences obtained from 180 million or so T cells. Rather than using new phenotypic data, the later analysis identified candidate immune exposures from TCR beta sequences and from how often those sequences occurred across donors. A separate validation cohort of some 130 different subjects was used in addition to the roughly 670-subject first cohort. In a later analysis, previously published TCR beta repertoires from about 670 donors were re-analyzed and high-resolution HLA genotyping was added so that TCR occurrence patterns could be studied. Roughly 5 DR-DQ haplotypes were handled as single units for association and clustering, since linkage in the cohort was strong. The study combined high-throughput TCR immunosequencing, statistical association of individual TCRs with disease status, and machine learning to predict cytomegalovirus infection status. Donor age, sex, ethnicity and CMV serostatus were compiled together with the repertoire data. The number of typed donors differed by locus: 629-630 for A, B, C, DRB1 and DQB1; 522 for DQA1; 606 for DPA1; and some 430 for DPB1. In an earlier analysis of 550 to 700 of the donors, high-throughput TCR beta sequencing was used to judge whether each TCR beta V gene segment behaved as functional or pseudogenic. Both class I and class II loci were covered by HLA typing, at four-digit resolution. Genome-wide SNP genotypes for about 65% of the roughly 700 donors were used in a later genetic analysis, which treated that subset as a discovery cohort. Every repertoire in the discovery cohort had been generated on one and the same sequencing platform. Among the roughly 380 genotyped donors, around 81% belonged to the genetic ancestry cluster associated with self-reported Caucasian donors. On average, around 240,000 unique TCR beta nucleotide sequences were sequenced per donor among 398 genotyped donors of the cohort, with about 17% of those sequences being non-productive. The study aimed to test whether signatures of past pathogen exposure could be identified by cataloging public T cell receptors. Using immunosequencing, the study profiled T cell repertoires from 500 to 800 subjects and related those repertoires to cytomegalovirus serostatus. An early release covering roughly 580 HLA-typed donors comprised about 300 gigabases of sequencing data and around 80 million unique TCR sequences.

Overall study outcomes, separate from this receptor: According to a later analysis, most CMV-associated TCR beta chains appeared to be HLA-restricted, and the HLA associations seemed to be driven largely by CMV exposure. The only immune exposure information available for the cohort was CMV serostatus. This cohort had only TCR beta chains sequenced, and the lack of alpha or paired-chain data limited which features could be detected. According to the authors, the approach could potentially be generalized to other disease states and immunological phenotypes. A cluster of highly shared sequence variants was judged likely to be a technical artifact of the sequencing pipeline. In an earlier analysis of about 600 of the donors, most TCR beta V segments appeared in productive rearrangements about 87% or about 30% of the time, broadly matching IMGT annotations. In a later analysis, HLA-associated TCR beta chains were found to be more clonally expanded and to have lower generation probabilities than equally common non-associated chains. In a later analysis, TCR association rates were found to vary across HLA loci, with the most associated TCRs seen for DRB1 alleles and the fewest for HLA-C alleles. Assigning TCR associations to individual alleles was difficult when HLA alleles, especially DR and DQ, strongly co-occurred. The study listed 170 or so TCR beta chains as associated with cytomegalovirus. The classifier was reported to diagnose cytomegalovirus status with high specificity and sensitivity in both the original and validation cohorts. A later analysis reported that several top co-occurrence clusters appeared linked to parvovirus B19, influenza, CMV and Epstein-Barr virus. Because some donors lacked HLA typing at each locus, the association tests relied only on the typed subset. An association between a missense DCLRE1C variant and V-gene and J-gene trimming of TCR beta chains was found in a later genetic analysis and replicated in an independent cohort. Sequencing depth was assumed to be roughly uniform across donors in the presence/absence analyses, though that assumption may not hold. Some IMGT-functional V segments, including TRBV6-2 and TRBV6-3, could not be distinguished by the 87-base-pair reads and were therefore excluded. According to a later genetic analysis, donors in an Asian-associated ancestry cluster had fewer N-insertions in productive TCRs than the approximately 630-donor mean. A few of the identified cytomegalovirus-associated TCR beta chains were confirmed in vitro to be specific for cytomegalovirus antigens. Linkage disequilibrium might explain the correlated functional status among segregating V segments, but an unknown experimental factor could not be excluded. Because counts were too low, around 18 rarely observed V segments, including chromosome 9 orphons, were left out of the earlier analysis of 587 of the donors. In a later analysis, around 17,000 TCR beta sequences were associated with specific HLA alleles at a false discovery rate of 0.05. Across donors, most TCR sequences were observed very rarely, whereas some public TCRs were present in many individuals. A further reported finding was that TCR beta sequences accurately predicted the HLA-A and HLA-B alleles for most subjects in the first cohort.

To prepare the library, the immunoSEQ multiplex PCR assay was applied. A mixture of 60 forward primers for TCR Vbeta segments and 13 reverse primers for TCR Jbeta segments was used in the multiplex PCR. The CDR3 region of rearranged TCR beta genes was amplified from genomic DNA by a multiplex PCR assay. The amplified TCR beta libraries were sequenced on the Illumina HiSeq System as 87-base-pair reads. Concerning the study's data processing: Across the 600 to 700 repertoires, a later analysis counted 78 million or so unique TCR beta chains, around 10 million of which were shared by at least two donors. Raw reads were error-corrected and collapsed into unique sequences by a nearest-neighbor algorithm in which closely related sequences were merged to remove PCR and sequencing errors. CDR3 sequences were aligned to IMGT reference sequences to assign V, D and J gene segments. For a sequence to be retained, a match of at least six nucleotides to both a V gene segment and a J gene segment was required. A rearrangement was called productive if the CDR3 had no stop codons and remained in frame with V and J, and every other rearrangement was called non-productive. CDR3 was defined by IMGT convention, running from the second conserved V-encoded cysteine to the conserved J-encoded phenylalanine. In an earlier analysis of approximately 500 of the donors, sequences lacking an unambiguous match to a single V gene segment were excluded. An earlier analysis of approximately 590 of the donors classified V segments as functional when productive rearrangements were above 56.7% and as segregating when the standard deviation between donors was above 5%. A statistical classification framework was built for diagnosing cytomegalovirus status from the catalog of TCR beta chain sequences. V and J gene assignment, in a later analysis, came from comparing TCR nucleotide sequences with IMGT/GENE-DB human TR gene sequences. The TCRdist pipeline was used in a later analysis to assign CDR3 sequences and most-parsimonious VDJ recombination scenarios. In a later analysis, every TCR beta chain was defined by the combination of its CDR3 amino acid sequence and its V-gene family, and reads without a unique V-gene family were dropped. A later analysis removed several hundred highly shared, low-generation-probability nucleotide sequences to deal with suspected cross-contamination and a sequencing artifact. For each public chain, a later analysis derived a clonal expansion index from normalized ranks of inferred template counts within each repertoire. In a later analysis, generation probabilities were computed using a VDJ recombination model fitted to out-of-frame rearrangements, and the results were checked against IGoR. In a later analysis, TCR-TCR, TCR-HLA and TCR-CMV co-occurrence was scored with hypergeometric tests, and a repertoire-size bias correction was applied to TCR pairs. To estimate false discovery rates, a later analysis permuted the HLA or CMV assignments 20 times. In a later analysis, co-occurring TCRs were grouped using DBSCAN, and TCRdist sequence similarity was added for clustering within HLA-allele-positive subsets. Repertoires with fewer than 30,000 or more than 120,000 public chains, plus five repertoires with anomalous nucleotide sharing, were excluded from co-occurrence clustering. Here the immuneACCESS table is served through TCRdb, limited to in-frame sequences with V and J called. Missing clones are a known gap in these copies; in checked studies unresolved V genes cover under half, and the rest lacks a known reason. V and J calls plus clone size are reproduced from that table; the DNA served to infer D and trimming. The sample table holds around 180,000 clones, of which more than 65% were seen once. 1% to 1.5% of the sample goes to the ten largest clones.

The V and J segments used are TRBV2 and TRBJ2-1, with TRBD2 identical over 8 junction bases. The sequencing input was PBMCs. The sequence came from a girl aged 2 to 9 in good health and CMV-seropositive. The bases are TGTGCCAGCAGGCGGGAGGTTCACAATGAGCAGTTCTTC. It translates to CASRREVHNEQFF.